This is a list of T cell receptor beta chains from one sample in a study of a mutant IDH1 vaccine in newly diagnosed glioma. This table comes from immunoSEQ multiplex PCR, and its TCRdb copy is limited to in-frame clones, with some not included. There are 35,000 to 40,000 clones in the sample; roughly 70% occur only once, and roughly 10% lies in the top ten. These receptors have no identified antigens. Sequenced material: PBMCs, taken from a glioma patient whose treatment included an IDH1 peptide vaccine. These receptors came from a man aged 35 to 55 with glioma. CDR3s include the opening cysteine and the closing phenylalanine or tryptophan. The D gene is left open where the match is weak. Rows give clone size only sometimes, using once, few, many, or a class for an expanded clone.

clone size	V gene	D gene	J gene	CDR3 DNA	CDR3 protein
NA	TRBV2	NA	TRBJ1-2	TGTGCCAGCAGATACAGCAATTCTAACTATGGCTACACCTTC	CASRYSNSNYGYTF
NA	TRBV27	NA	TRBJ2-5	TGTGCCAGCAGTTTTTTTGAGACAGCCCAAGAGACCCAGTACTTC	CASSFFETAQETQYF
NA	TRBV5-1	NA	TRBJ2-3	TGCGCCAGCAGCCCCGGCGGGCAGGGAGCAGATACGCAGTATTTT	CASSPGGQGADTQYF
NA	TRBV6-5	NA	TRBJ1-2	TGTGCCAGCAGTTACCGGGGGGGTAACTATGGCTACACCTTC	CASSYRGGNYGYTF
few	TRBV18	NA	TRBJ1-5	TGTGCCAGCTCACCACGGGGGCAGGGGAATCAGCCCCAGCATTTT	CASSPRGQGNQPQHF
NA	TRBV7-2	NA	TRBJ2-3	TGTGCCAGCAGCCCTTACGGGGATACGCAGTATTTT	CASSPYGDTQYF
NA	TRBV15	NA	TRBJ2-6	TGTGCCACCAGCAGAGATGGGGTCGCTGGGTGGGGGGCCAACGTCCTGACTTTC	CATSRDGVAGWGANVLTF
NA	TRBV7-9	TRBD1	TRBJ1-6	TGTGCCAGCAGCTTAGTCGGACAGGCAAATTCACCCCTCCACTTT	CASSLVGQANSPLHF
NA	TRBV28	NA	TRBJ2-1	TGTGCCAGCAGCAATACGGCGGGGGCTGGCTCCTACAATGAGCAGTTCTTC	CASSNTAGAGSYNEQFF
few	TRBV7-2	TRBD1	TRBJ1-5	TGTGCCAGCAGCTACCTCCCGGGACAGATGTATAGCAATCAGCCCCAGCATTTT	CASSYLPGQMYSNQPQHF
few	TRBV5-1	NA	TRBJ1-4	TGCGCCAGCAGCTTGTCATATGGGTCGACTAATGAAAAACTGTTTTTT	CASSLSYGSTNEKLFF
NA	TRBV2	NA	TRBJ2-2	TGTGCCAGCAGTGAACAGGGCCATAACACCGGGGAGCTGTTTTTT	CASSEQGHNTGELFF
NA	TRBV18	NA	TRBJ1-1	TGTGCCAGCTCACATTCCGGGACGGAGAACACTGAAGCTTTCTTT	CASSHSGTENTEAFF
NA	TRBV19	TRBD1	TRBJ1-1	TGTGCCAGTAGCCTGGGACAGGGGGAGTCTGAAGCTTTCTTT	CASSLGQGESEAFF
NA	TRBV28	NA	TRBJ2-3	TGTGCCAGCAGTTCATCCAGCCACGAGAGCACAGATACGCAGTATTTT	CASSSSSHESTDTQYF
NA	TRBV11-2	TRBD1	TRBJ1-3	TGTGCCAGCTCTGGACAGGTGCAAGGAAACACCATATATTTT	CASSGQVQGNTIYF
NA	TRBV10-2	NA	TRBJ2-7	TGCGCCAGCAGTTCCGGGGCCCGGCTCGAGCAGTACTTC	CASSSGARLEQYF
NA	TRBV9	NA	TRBJ2-1	TGTGCCAGCAGCGTAGAGGCAATTCACAATGAGCAGTTCTTC	CASSVEAIHNEQFF
few	TRBV10-1	NA	TRBJ1-1	TGCGCCAGCAGTGAGTCGGGCAGGAACACTGAAGCTTTCTTT	CASSESGRNTEAFF
few	TRBV7-2	NA	TRBJ2-7	TGTGCCAGCAGCCAAGCCCGCGAGCAGTACTTC	CASSQAREQYF
NA	TRBV10-3	NA	TRBJ1-5	TGTGCCATCAGGCAGGGAAGCGAGGGGCCCCAGCATTTT	CAIRQGSEGPQHF
NA	TRBV6-4	NA	TRBJ1-2	TGTGCCAGCAGTGACCAGGGGCTGGCGGGCTACACCTTC	CASSDQGLAGYTF
NA	TRBV5-1	TRBD1	TRBJ2-1	TGCGCCAGCAGCTTGGCCGCAAGGACAGGGGGGGATGAGCAGTTCTTC	CASSLAARTGGDEQFF
NA	TRBV11-2	NA	TRBJ1-1	TGTGCCAGCAGCTTTCAGCGGGGGCCGAACACTGAAGCTTTCTTT	CASSFQRGPNTEAFF
NA	TRBV11-3	NA	TRBJ1-2	TGTGCCAGCAGCTTACAAAGGACAGAAGGCTACACCTTC	CASSLQRTEGYTF
once	TRBV19	TRBD2	TRBJ2-3	TGTGCCAGTAGTATAGATAGCGGGAGCACAGATACGCAGTATTTT	CASSIDSGSTDTQYF
NA	TRBV6-5	NA	TRBJ1-6	TGTGCCAGCAGTTTTCGGGGAGGTTACAATTCACCCCTCCACTTT	CASSFRGGYNSPLHF
NA	TRBV11-3	NA	TRBJ2-3	TGTGCCAGCAGCATAGCCGCGGCAGATACGCAGTATTTT	CASSIAAADTQYF
NA	TRBV6-5	TRBD1	TRBJ2-1	TGTGCCAGCAGTCCGGGACAGAGAAAGCAGTTCTTC	CASSPGQRKQFF
NA	TRBV5-4	NA	TRBJ2-5	TGTGCCAGCAGCCCGAGCCACGGAGAGACCCAGTACTTC	CASSPSHGETQYF
NA	TRBV6-1	TRBD2	TRBJ2-7	TGTGCCAGCAGTACTATAGCGGGAGGGCCCTACGAGCAGTACTTC	CASSTIAGGPYEQYF
once	TRBV30	TRBD1	TRBJ1-2	TGTGCCTGGAGTGTACTCGGGACAGGGGTAGGCTATGGCTACACCTTC	CAWSVLGTGVGYGYTF
few	TRBV18	NA	TRBJ1-5	TGTGCCAGCTCACCCGGGGTAGGTGGCCAGCCCCAGCATTTT	CASSPGVGGQPQHF
NA	TRBV6-1	NA	TRBJ2-1	TGTGCCAGCAGTGAGGGCAGTCCCCGCAGCAATGAGCAGTTCTTC	CASSEGSPRSNEQFF
NA	TRBV6-7	TRBD2	TRBJ2-1	TGTGCCAGCCTTATGTCGGGCCGTAGCGGGAAATACAATGAGCAGTTCTTC	CASLMSGRSGKYNEQFF
NA	TRBV19	NA	TRBJ1-5	TGTGCCAGTAGTAGGGGGTATCAGCCCCAGCATTTT	CASSRGYQPQHF
few	TRBV19	NA	TRBJ1-1	TGTGCCAGTAGTCCAGGACTGCCGGGAACTGAAGCTTTCTTT	CASSPGLPGTEAFF
NA	TRBV19	TRBD1	TRBJ2-2	TGTGCCAGTAGTCACGCTCCGACAGGGCTCGGCGGGGAGCTGTTTTTT	CASSHAPTGLGGELFF
NA	TRBV9	NA	TRBJ1-2	TGTGCCAGCAGCGTAGACGGGCCACGGGACTATGGCTACACCTTC	CASSVDGPRDYGYTF
few	TRBV7-9	NA	TRBJ1-1	TGTGCCAGCAGCTTAGGAGGGGGTAAAACTGAAGCTTTCTTT	CASSLGGGKTEAFF
NA	TRBV19	NA	TRBJ1-2	TGTGCCAGTAGCGGAGGGTATGGCTACACCTTC	CASSGGYGYTF
NA	TRBV2	NA	TRBJ2-5	TGTGCCAGCAGTGTTTCCGGGGAAGAAGAGACCCAGTACTTC	CASSVSGEEETQYF
NA	TRBV6-5	NA	TRBJ1-2	TGTGCCAGCAGTTACTCGCCCGGGGGCGGATGGGGCTACACCTTC	CASSYSPGGGWGYTF
NA	TRBV6-5	TRBD1	TRBJ1-2	TGTGCCAGCAGTCAGACAGGGTGGGGAGGCTACACCTTC	CASSQTGWGGYTF
NA	TRBV25-1	NA	TRBJ2-5	TGTGCCAGCAGTAGGACCCGGGACTTCGTACAAGAGACCCAGTACTTC	CASSRTRDFVQETQYF
NA	TRBV29-1	NA	TRBJ2-1	TGCAGCGTTGATCAGGGGGGCCCCGGGAATGAGCAGTTCTTC	CSVDQGGPGNEQFF
NA	TRBV6-5	NA	TRBJ1-4	TGTGCCAGCAGTTACTCCCGACTAGCGAGTAATGAAAAACTGTTTTTT	CASSYSRLASNEKLFF
NA	TRBV5-1	TRBD2	TRBJ2-2	TGCGCCAGCAGCCTCCCTAAGCGGGAGGGCCGTGGCACCGGGGAGCTGTTTTTT	CASSLPKREGRGTGELFF